This T cell receptor (beta chain) was sequenced in a study of regulatory T cells in long-lasting Graves disease (dated by TCRdb to 2020 to 2022). At the level of the whole study: Patients with newly diagnosed Graves' disease had been on antithyroid drugs for under 3 months. Persistent Graves' disease patients were compared with newly diagnosed Graves' disease patients by peripheral blood TCR sequencing and RNA sequencing. The study took place in China and was registered as a clinical trial. A total of some 33 samples were covered by TCR sequencing, comprising roughly 13 persistent and around 20 newly diagnosed Graves' disease patients.

Per the publication, the time point label means: newly diagnosed GD, antithyroid drugs for less than 3 months. For both TCR sequencing and RNA sequencing, RNA was extracted from PBMCs in TRIzol. The diagnosis of Graves' disease followed American Thyroid Association guidelines. Patients were recruited from an endocrinology department in Xi'an, China. From each patient, around 8.3 milliliters of peripheral blood was collected into an EDTA anticoagulant tube. Ficoll Paque Plus density gradient separation was used to isolate PBMCs, and no further T cell sorting was done. An Agilent 2100 Bioanalyzer and agarose gel were used to check RNA quality, while a NanoDrop 2000 measured RNA concentration. Overall study outcomes, separate from this receptor: The authors noted that the small sample size was a limitation that may lower accuracy. Sequencing and analysis were restricted to the TCR beta chain. Only peripheral blood was studied, because thyroid tissue, the primary lesion, was inaccessible. A larger number of public clonotypes was shared among persistent patients (around 2,700) than among newly diagnosed patients (around 970). Lower TCR Shannon entropy and fewer highly expanded clones were observed in persistent Graves' disease patients than in newly diagnosed patients, which suggested clonal expansion. Persistent disease showed preferential use of TRBV28, TRBJ1-2 and TRBJ2-5, whereas newly diagnosed disease favored TRBV20-1 and TRBJ2-1.

Receptors were amplified or captured by multiplex PCR. Instrument used: Illumina HiSeq 4000. TCR beta libraries were built with iRepertoire HTBI primers and Arm-PCR amplification of CDR3 regions. Gel purification was performed on PCR products prior to sequencing. In the authors' own workflow: Gene usage analysis of CDR3 amino acid clonotypes used the approximately 62 TRBV and about 13 TRBJ segments found across samples. COPE and FqMerger were used to merge the filtered high-quality paired reads into contigs. Contigs were aligned with BLAST to IMGT TRBV, TRBD and TRBJ reference genes, and CDR3 was defined per IMGT. Highly expanded clones were defined as clonotypes with a frequency above 0.1%. Shannon entropy was used to measure repertoire diversity, and the Gini coefficient was used to measure V-J evenness. A clonotype found in more than one individual was treated as public. TCRdb trimmed the raw reads at Q25, called clones with MiXCR and kept productive beta chains. Merged by CDR3 protein, the rows form single entries marked with the most common genes and DNA. In this record, the V and J calls reflect TCRdb's handling and not the investigators' own analysis. A total of a few hundred thousand distinct CDR3 sequences appear in this sample, about 14% of them only once. The ten most abundant clones make up approximately 15% of the sample.

As for this clonotype: Its antigen specificity is not known. The junction does not match germline at one end; this may be a read error.

Looking up the germline V gene (reference sequence) yields CDR1 GTSNPN and CDR2 SVGIG. The CDR3, cysteine through phenylalanine, is 13 amino acids long. The only DNA kept is the CDR3, 39 bases in frame from the first base. These data were likewise used in another study, on T cells in Graves' hyperthyroidism and ophthalmopathy. As that second paper reports: Stable Graves' hyperthyroidism was defined as no progression to ophthalmopathy during 18 months of follow-up. The hyperthyroidism patients were between 18 and 65 years old and newly diagnosed, with a disease duration of less than 2 months. Patients with uncontrolled infections, other autoimmune diseases, pregnancy or lactation were excluded. Diagnoses were based on clinical symptoms, serum thyroxine and TRAb, thyroid ultrasound and orbital computed tomography. For the first round of RT-PCR on the TCR CDR3, the HTBI primer set was used together with the Qiagen OneStep RT-PCR kit. Most expanded thyroid clonotypes (frequency above 0.001) were also found in blood, which suggests that blood repertoires may mirror thyroid immune responses. A model built on a 13 V-J signature distinguished ophthalmopathy from stable hyperthyroidism, reaching 87.88% sensitivity and about 81% specificity in cross-validation and 80%/75% in testing. In validation, the model predicted progression to ophthalmopathy with approximately 71% sensitivity and 72% to 85% specificity, a median of 6.5 months before onset. A discovery cohort of about a hundred patients, roughly 40 with Graves' ophthalmopathy and fewer than 65 with stable Graves' hyperthyroidism, was used to find distinguishing TCR V-J signatures. Prospective prediction of ophthalmopathy was tested in an independent validation cohort consisting of roughly 20 hyperthyroidism patients and approximately 16 patients who later progressed to ophthalmopathy. The roughly 100 discovery patients were randomly split 7:3 into training and test sets. In six Graves' hyperthyroidism patients, the study also compared T-cell repertoires from thyroid tissue with T-cell repertoires from blood. After blood sampling, hyperthyroidism patients were treated with methimazole at a starting dose of 30 mg daily, and ophthalmopathy patients were treated with high-dose intravenous methylprednisolone. Libraries were constructed in a second round of multiplex PCR, after which size selection and purification were performed. Libraries were sequenced paired-end with 100 bp reads on an Illumina HiSeq2000. SOAPnuke was used to process the raw data, throwing out any read that contained adapters or uncalled bases, had a mean Phred below 15, or lacked an exact constant-primer or identifier match. COPE v1.2.5 was used to merge high-quality paired reads, and clonotypes were defined as unique nucleotide sequences. MiTCR v1.1 was used to align the clonotypes against IMGT TRBV, TRBD and TRBJ reference segments. Only V-J combinations with frequency above 0.0001, covering 99.2% of repertoires, were analysed. The TCS score was defined as F50 (clonal expansion) divided by E x V (chaos), with BLOSUM62-based TCRdist calculated between CDR3 peptides within each V-J. Welch's t-statistics and random forest reduced roughly 530 V-J features to fewer than 15, which were used in a naive Bayes classifier (R e1071). Sample size was not statistically predetermined, and investigators were not blinded to group allocation. The paper reports TCR Vbeta CDR3 sequencing of approximately 140 peripheral blood samples: under 45 ophthalmopathy, about 75 hyperthyroidism and 17 progressor patients.

Source: peripheral blood mononuclear cells (PBMCs), taken at new diagnosis, from a patient treated with antithyroid drugs. The chain is encoded by TRBV30 joined to TRBJ2-3, with 10 bases aligning to TRBD2. The sequence was collected from a woman between 45 and 60 years old with Graves disease. Donor details come from another sample of the same person, matched by shared clones. The CDR3 reads as follows: CASLAGYADTQYF. The DNA is as follows: TGTGCCTCACTAGCGGGATATGCAGATACGCAGTATTTC.